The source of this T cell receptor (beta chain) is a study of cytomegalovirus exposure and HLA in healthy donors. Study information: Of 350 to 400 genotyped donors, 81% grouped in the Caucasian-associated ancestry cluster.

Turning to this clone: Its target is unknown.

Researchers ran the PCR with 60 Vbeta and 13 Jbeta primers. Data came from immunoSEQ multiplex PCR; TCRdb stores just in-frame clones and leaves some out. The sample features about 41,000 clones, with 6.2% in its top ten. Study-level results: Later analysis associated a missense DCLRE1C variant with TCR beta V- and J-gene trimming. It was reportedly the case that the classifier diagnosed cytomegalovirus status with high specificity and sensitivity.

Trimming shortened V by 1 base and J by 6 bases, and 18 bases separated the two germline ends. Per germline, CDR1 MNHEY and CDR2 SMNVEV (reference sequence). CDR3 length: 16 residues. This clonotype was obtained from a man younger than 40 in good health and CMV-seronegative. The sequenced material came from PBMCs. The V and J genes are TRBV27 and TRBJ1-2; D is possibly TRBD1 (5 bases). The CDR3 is CASSLYWEDWGDGYTF. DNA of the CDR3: TGTGCCAGCAGTTTATATTGGGAGGATTGGGGGGATGGCTACACCTTC.